Sequencing of this TCR beta chain was carried out in a study of T cells after yellow fever vaccination. Study information: Preparation of the low-cell-number fractions used SMART-Seq v4 Ultra Low Input.

The CDR3 is made up of 15 amino acids. Germline CDR1 SGHRS, CDR2 YFSETQ. Trimming pared 1 base from V and 3 bases from J, leaving 13 bases between. 5'RACE template switching added a universal primer site and UMIs to TCR cDNA. Each CDR3 protein is one row after TCRdb ran MiXCR on the 5' RACE reads. The table includes fewer than 400,000 distinct CDR3 sequences, around a tenth detected once. The starting material was CD4+ T cells sorted from PBMCs, obtained 45 days after the yellow fever booster vaccination. This TCR was sampled from a man aged 18 to 29 who received the YFV17D yellow fever vaccine. The chain is built from TRBV5-1 and TRBJ2-5; D is ambiguous. The CDR3, as DNA: TGCGCCAGCAGCTTGCAACCCAATGGGGAAGAGACCCAGTACTTC. Encoded protein: CASSLQPNGEETQYF.